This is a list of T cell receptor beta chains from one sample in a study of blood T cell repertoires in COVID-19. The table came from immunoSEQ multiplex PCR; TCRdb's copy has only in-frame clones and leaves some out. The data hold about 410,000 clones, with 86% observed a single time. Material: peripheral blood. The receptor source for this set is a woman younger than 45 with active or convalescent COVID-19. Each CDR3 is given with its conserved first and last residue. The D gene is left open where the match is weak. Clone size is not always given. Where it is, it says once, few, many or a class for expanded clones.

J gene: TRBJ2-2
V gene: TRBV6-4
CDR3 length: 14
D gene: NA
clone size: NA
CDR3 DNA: TGTGCCAGCAGTGACTCATTCGGGACAGGGGAGCTGTTTTTT
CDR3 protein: CASSDSFGTGELFF

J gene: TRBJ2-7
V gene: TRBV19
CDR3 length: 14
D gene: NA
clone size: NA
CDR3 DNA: TGTGCCAGTAGTGAGTCCCAGCGGCCCTACGAGCAGTACTTC
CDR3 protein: CASSESQRPYEQYF

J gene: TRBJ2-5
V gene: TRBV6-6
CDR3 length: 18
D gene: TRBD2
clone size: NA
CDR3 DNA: TGTGCCAGCAGTCACACAGGGACTAGCGGGTCCCGCGGTGAGACCCAGTACTTC
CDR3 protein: CASSHTGTSGSRGETQYF

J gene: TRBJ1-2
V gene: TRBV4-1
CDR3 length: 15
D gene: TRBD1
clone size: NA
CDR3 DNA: TGCGCCAGCAGCCGCTCGGACAGGGACTCCTATGGCTACACCTTC
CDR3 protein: CASSRSDRDSYGYTF

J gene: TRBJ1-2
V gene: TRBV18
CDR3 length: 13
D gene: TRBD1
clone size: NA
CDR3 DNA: TGTGCCAGCTCAGGCGGGACAGAGAATGGCTACACCTTC
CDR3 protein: CASSGGTENGYTF

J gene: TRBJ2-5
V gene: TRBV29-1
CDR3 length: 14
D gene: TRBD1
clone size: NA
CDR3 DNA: TGCAGCGTTTGGGGGCAGGGGGCGGGTGAGACCCAGTACTTC
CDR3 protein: CSVWGQGAGETQYF

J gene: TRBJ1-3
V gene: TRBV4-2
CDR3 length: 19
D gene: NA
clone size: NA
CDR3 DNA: TGTGCCAGCAGCCAAGAGCCGTTTGGCAGGCCCAACTCTGGAAACACCATATATTTT
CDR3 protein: CASSQEPFGRPNSGNTIYF

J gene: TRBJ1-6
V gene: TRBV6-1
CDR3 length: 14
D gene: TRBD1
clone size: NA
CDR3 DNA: TGTGCCAGCAGTCAAACAGGGGAGGATTCACCCCTCCACTTT
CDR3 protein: CASSQTGEDSPLHF

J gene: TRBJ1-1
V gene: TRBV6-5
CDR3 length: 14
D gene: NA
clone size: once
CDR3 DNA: TGTGCCAGCAGCCCATACAGACAGAACACTGAAGCTTTCTTT
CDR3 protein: CASSPYRQNTEAFF

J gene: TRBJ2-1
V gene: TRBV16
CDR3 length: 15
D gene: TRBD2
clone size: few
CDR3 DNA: TGTGCCAGCAGCCATAGCGGGGGGCCTGGGTTGGAGCAGTTCTTC
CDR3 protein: CASSHSGGPGLEQFF

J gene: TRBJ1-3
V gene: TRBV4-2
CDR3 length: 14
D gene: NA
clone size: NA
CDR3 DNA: TGTGCCAGCAGCCAGCGGGAGCCTGGAAACACCATATATTTT
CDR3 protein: CASSQREPGNTIYF

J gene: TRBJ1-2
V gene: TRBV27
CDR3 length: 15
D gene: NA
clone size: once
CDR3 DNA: TGTGCCAGCACTTTAGGAGTTGGATATAACTATGGCTACACCTTC
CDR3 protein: CASTLGVGYNYGYTF

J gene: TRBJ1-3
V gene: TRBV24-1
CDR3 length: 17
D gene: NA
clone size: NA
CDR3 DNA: TGTGCCACCAGTGACAGGCACCTCCAGCACTTTGGAAACACCATATATTTT
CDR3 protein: CATSDRHLQHFGNTIYF

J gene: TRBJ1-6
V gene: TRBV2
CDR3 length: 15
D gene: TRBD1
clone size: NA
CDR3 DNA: TGTGCCAGCCAATTCGGACAGGGCTTTGATTCACCCCTCCACTTT
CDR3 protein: CASQFGQGFDSPLHF

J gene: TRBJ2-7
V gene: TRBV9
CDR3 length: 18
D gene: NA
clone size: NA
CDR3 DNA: TGTGCCAGCAGCGAGAACGGGATCGACGAGATTTCCTTCTACGAGCAGTACTTC
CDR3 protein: CASSENGIDEISFYEQYF

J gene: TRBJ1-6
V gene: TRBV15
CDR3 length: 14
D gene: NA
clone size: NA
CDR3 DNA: TGTGCCACCAGCAGAGATCGTGTGAATTCACCCCTCCACTTT
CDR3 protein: CATSRDRVNSPLHF

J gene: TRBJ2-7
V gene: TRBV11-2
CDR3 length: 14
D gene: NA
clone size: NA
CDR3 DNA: TGTGCCAGCAGCTTAGCACTGATCCCCTACGAGCAGTACTTC
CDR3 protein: CASSLALIPYEQYF

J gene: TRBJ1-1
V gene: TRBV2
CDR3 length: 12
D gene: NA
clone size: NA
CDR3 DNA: TGTGCCGGTCGCAGGGTAGGGACTGAAGCTTTCTTT
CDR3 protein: CAGRRVGTEAFF

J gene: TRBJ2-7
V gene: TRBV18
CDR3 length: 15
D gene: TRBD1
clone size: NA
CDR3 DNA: TGTGCCAGCTCATCAACCGGGACAGCCTCCTACGAGCAGTACTTC
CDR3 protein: CASSSTGTASYEQYF

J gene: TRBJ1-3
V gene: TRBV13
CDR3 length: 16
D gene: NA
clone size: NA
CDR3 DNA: TGTGCCAGCAGCTTAGATTGGCAAGAGGGCGGAAACACCATATATTTT
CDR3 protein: CASSLDWQEGGNTIYF

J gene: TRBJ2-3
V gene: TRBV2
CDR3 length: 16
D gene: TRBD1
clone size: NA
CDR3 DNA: TGTGCCAGCAGCCTAACCGGGACAGGGAAGACAGATACGCAGTATTTT
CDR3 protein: CASSLTGTGKTDTQYF

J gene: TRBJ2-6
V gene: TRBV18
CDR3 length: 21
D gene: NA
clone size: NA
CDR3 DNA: TGTGCCAGCTCACTTCCTGCTAGCAGGGGCCCGCGGTCCTCTGGGGCCAACGTCCTGACTTTC
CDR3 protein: CASSLPASRGPRSSGANVLTF

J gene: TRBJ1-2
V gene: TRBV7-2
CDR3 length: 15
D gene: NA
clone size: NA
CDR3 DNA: TGTGCCAGCAGCTCTCTCGGACTGATAAACTATGGCTACACCTTC
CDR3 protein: CASSSLGLINYGYTF

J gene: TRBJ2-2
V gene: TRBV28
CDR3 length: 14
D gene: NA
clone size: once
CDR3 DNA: TGTGCCAGCAGTTCAGGATTGAACACCGGGGAGCTGTTTTTT
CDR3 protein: CASSSGLNTGELFF

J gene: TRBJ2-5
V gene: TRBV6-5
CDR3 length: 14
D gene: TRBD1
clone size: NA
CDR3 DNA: TGTGCCAGCAGCTTAACAGGGGATCAAGAGACCCAGTACTTC
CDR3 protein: CASSLTGDQETQYF

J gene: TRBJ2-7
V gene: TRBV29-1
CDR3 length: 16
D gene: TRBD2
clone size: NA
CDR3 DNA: TGCAGCGTTGAGGCTGGACTAGCGGGAGGGCTGTGGGAGCAGTACTTC
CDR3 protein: CSVEAGLAGGLWEQYF

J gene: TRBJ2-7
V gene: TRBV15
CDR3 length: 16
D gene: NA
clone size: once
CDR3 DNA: TGTGCCACCAGCAGAGGATCAACCATTGTCCGGGGCGAGCAGTACTTC
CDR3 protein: CATSRGSTIVRGEQYF

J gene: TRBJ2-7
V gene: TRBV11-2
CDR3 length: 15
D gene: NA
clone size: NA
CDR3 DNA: TGTGCCAGCAGCCGGATGGCAGGATCTACCTACGAGCAGTACTTC
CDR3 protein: CASSRMAGSTYEQYF

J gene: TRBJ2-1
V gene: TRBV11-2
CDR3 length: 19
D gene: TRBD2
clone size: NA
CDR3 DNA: TGTGCCAGCAGCTTCCTTAGCGGGAGGGCCGGTCGTTCCTACAATGAGCAGTTCTTC
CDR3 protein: CASSFLSGRAGRSYNEQFF

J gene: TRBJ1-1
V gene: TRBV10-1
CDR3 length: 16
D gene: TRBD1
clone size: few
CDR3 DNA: TGCGCCAGCAGTGAGGGGACAGGGGGGACGAACACTGAAGCTTTCTTT
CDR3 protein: CASSEGTGGTNTEAFF

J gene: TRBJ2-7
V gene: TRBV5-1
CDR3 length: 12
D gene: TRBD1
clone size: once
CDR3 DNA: TGCGCCAGCAGCTTGACAGGGGCCGAGCAGTACTTC
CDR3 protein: CASSLTGAEQYF

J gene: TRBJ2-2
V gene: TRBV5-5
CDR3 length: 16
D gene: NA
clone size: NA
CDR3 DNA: TGTGCCAGCAGCTCCCCGGGACACTTGAACACCGGGGAGCTGTTTTTT
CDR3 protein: CASSSPGHLNTGELFF

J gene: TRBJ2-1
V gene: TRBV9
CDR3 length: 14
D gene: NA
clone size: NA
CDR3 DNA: TGTGCCAGCAGCAATCCACTGATAGACAATGAGCAGTTCTTC
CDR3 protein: CASSNPLIDNEQFF

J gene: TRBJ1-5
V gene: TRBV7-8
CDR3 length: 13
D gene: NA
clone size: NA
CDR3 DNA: TGTGCCAGCAGCTTCTCGGGTTGGGAGCCCCAGCATTTT
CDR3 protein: CASSFSGWEPQHF

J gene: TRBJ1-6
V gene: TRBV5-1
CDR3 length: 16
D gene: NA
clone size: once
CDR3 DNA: TGCGCCAGCAGCTTGGAGGGGGACGGATCGAATTCACCCCTCCACTTT
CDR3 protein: CASSLEGDGSNSPLHF

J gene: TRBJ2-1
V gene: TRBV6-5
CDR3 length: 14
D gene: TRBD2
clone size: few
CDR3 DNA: TGTGCCAGCAGTTATGGGACTAGAAACAATGAGCAGTTCTTC
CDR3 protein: CASSYGTRNNEQFF

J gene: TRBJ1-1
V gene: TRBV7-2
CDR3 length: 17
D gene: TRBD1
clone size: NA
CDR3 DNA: TGTGCCAGCAGTTCGGCGGACAGGGTCTTGTTGAACACTGAAGCTTTCTTT
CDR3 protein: CASSSADRVLLNTEAFF